This TCR beta chain was captured by sequencing in a study of OX40 agonist ivuxolimab in advanced cancers. Overall study context: The dose-escalation cohort had hepatocellular carcinoma, melanoma, renal cell or head and neck cancer.

Profiling relied on immunoSEQ multiplex PCR, and the TCRdb table lists in-frame clones only, not all of them. The sample shows some 70,000 clones, roughly nine tenths of them seen only once. The cohort excluded patients with autoimmune disease history or systemic immunosuppression. Samples of blood were obtained at baseline, on cycle 4 day 1, and on cycle 7 day 1. The CDR3 is 12 amino acids. Germline V lookup: CDR1 SEHNR, CDR2 FQNEAQ (reference sequence). V gave up 5 bases and J gave up 4 bases, with 8 bases separating them. The chain has TRBV7-9 and TRBJ2-5, with no clear D. Specimen: CD4+ or CD8+ T cells sorted from blood, collected in a trial of the OX40 agonist ivuxolimab. The TCR originated in an adult with an advanced solid tumor such as melanoma, head and neck, liver or kidney cancer. CDR3 protein: CASSLPPETQYF. In DNA form, the CDR3 reads TGTGCCAGCAGCCTCCCCCCAGAGACCCAGTACTTC.